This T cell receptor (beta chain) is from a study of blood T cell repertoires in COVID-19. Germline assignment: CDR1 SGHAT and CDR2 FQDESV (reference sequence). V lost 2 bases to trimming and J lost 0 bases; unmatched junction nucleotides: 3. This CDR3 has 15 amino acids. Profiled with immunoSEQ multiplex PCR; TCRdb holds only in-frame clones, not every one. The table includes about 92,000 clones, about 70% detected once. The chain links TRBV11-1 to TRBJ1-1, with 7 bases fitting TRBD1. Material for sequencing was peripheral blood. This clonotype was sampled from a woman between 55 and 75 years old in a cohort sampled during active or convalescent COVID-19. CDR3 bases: TGTGCCAGCAGCTTAACCAGGGGGGTGAACACTGAAGCTTTCTTT. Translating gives CASSLTRGVNTEAFF.